These 25 T cell receptor beta chains share one sample of origin, sequenced in a study of PD-1 blockade in classical Hodgkin lymphoma. Assay used: immunoSEQ multiplex PCR; TCRdb lists only in-frame clones, some missing. The data hold tens of thousands of clones, with about 89% observed a single time. Documented time point: cycle 4 day 1 (C4D1), after more than five weeks of nivolumab. Every single patient, without exception, relapsed after autologous stem cell transplantation, and brentuximab vedotin exposure varied. Sequencing was performed on peripheral blood mononuclear cells (PBMCs), taken before the fourth cycle of nivolumab. All receptors come from a human donor with classical Hodgkin lymphoma.

The chain carries TRBV7-9 and TRBJ1-2; D is perhaps TRBD1 (5 bases). CDR1 and CDR2 from the germline V gene are SEHNR and FQNEAQ (reference sequence). Deletions cut 2 bases from V and 5 bases from J, with 18 bases between. The CDR3 runs 16 residues. CDR3 in amino acids: CASSLPNKGRGYGYTF. Written as DNA, the CDR3 is TGTGCCAGCAGCTTACCCAATAAGGGGAGAGGGTATGGCTACACCTTC.

The rearrangement uses TRBV12-5 and TRBJ2-1, with D perhaps matching TRBD1 (6 bases). CDR3 length equals 15 residues. V was clipped by 7 bases and J by 3 bases, with 16 bases between them. The germline CDR1 and CDR2 sequences are LGHNT and FRNRAP. The CDR3, as DNA: TGTGCTAGTGTCCTCGTGCTGGACAGCTACAATGAGCAGTTCTTC. Encoded protein: CASVLVLDSYNEQFF.

The CDR3 spells CASSLVGPTAGELFF. CDR3 nucleotide sequence: TGTGCCAGCAGTTTAGTGGGACCAACCGCCGGGGAGCTGTTTTTT. J is TRBJ2-2 and V is TRBV27; possibly TRBD1 or TRBD2 for D (5 bases each). CDR1 and CDR2 (germline): MNHEY, SMNVEV (reference sequence). This CDR3 contains 15 residues. With 2 bases removed from V and 6 bases from J, the gap between germline ends came to 13 bases.

This clone showed up just once. The V gene is TRBV5-1, the J gene TRBJ1-3, with TRBD1 as a possible D gene (5 bases). The CDR3 consists of 15 residues. Germline-derived CDR1 and CDR2 are SGHRS and YFSETQ. V was pared by 0 bases and J by 2 bases, with 9 bases between. CDR3 amino acids: CASSLVGDPGNTIYF. As DNA, the CDR3 is TGCGCCAGCAGCTTGGTGGGGGATCCTGGAAACACCATATATTTT.

This clone is a singleton in its sample. The chain has TRBV15 and TRBJ1-5; D gene unclear. This CDR3 is built from 13 residues. V lost 4 bases, J lost 5 bases, and 9 bases lay in between. Germline values: CDR1 LNHNV, CDR2 YYDKDF (reference sequence). CDR3 DNA: TGTGCCACCAGCATCGGCTGGGATCAGCCCCAGCATTTT. The encoded protein is CATSIGWDQPQHF.

The chain is built from TRBV7-3 and TRBJ2-3; D possibly corresponds to TRBD1 (6 bases). This CDR3 has 15 amino acids. From germline, CDR1 is SGHTA and CDR2 FQGTGA. Trimming stripped 5 bases from V and 4 bases from J, with 16 bases between. CDR3 residues: CASSPGAPGADTQYF. The DNA for the CDR3 is TGTGCCAGCAGCCCAGGGGCCCCGGGCGCAGATACGCAGTATTTT.

The V gene is TRBV12-5, the J gene TRBJ2-4; D is unclear. Trimming removed 6 bases from V and 0 bases from J, with 9 bases in between. The CDR3 spans 14 residues. Germline values: CDR1 LGHNT, CDR2 FRNRAP. CDR3: CASGDPVAKNIQYF. CDR3 nucleotides: TGTGCTAGTGGCGACCCCGTAGCCAAAAACATTCAGTACTTC.

The chain joins TRBV25-1 to TRBJ2-7; D not certain. This CDR3 contains 12 residues. Germline-derived CDR1 and CDR2 are MGHDK and SYGVNS. V was shortened by 4 bases and J by 2 bases, with 6 bases between the two germline ends. The CDR3 DNA reads TGTGCCAGCAGTGGTGGTCCCTACGAGCAGTACTTC. Protein: CASSGGPYEQYF.

The chain couples TRBV11-2 to TRBJ2-5; D unclear. The CDR3 runs to 16 residues. Looked up from germline, CDR1 is SGHAT and CDR2 is FQNNGV. Trimming removed 1 base from V and 1 base from J, with 13 bases in between. CDR3 sequence (DNA): TGTGCCAGCAGCTTAGTGACCACCCTGGGCCAAGAGACCCAGTACTTC. Translation: CASSLVTTLGQETQYF.

This clone was counted between two and nine times. The chain employs TRBV15 and TRBJ1-1; the D is unclear. The CDR3 is 13 amino acids. V was cut by 0 bases and J by 1 base, with 3 bases left in between. Germline V gene data show CDR1 as LNHNV and CDR2 as YYDKDF (reference sequence). Here the CDR3 DNA reads TGTGCCACCAGCAGAGACAGGAACACTGAAGCTTTCTTT. Protein: CATSRDRNTEAFF.

The chain recombines TRBV7-6 with TRBJ2-7; TRBD1 agrees at 7 bases. The V segment lost 9 bases and the J segment 2 bases; nucleotides outside the gene matches: 13. The germline gives CDR1 SGHVS, CDR2 FNYEAQ. The CDR3 totals 15 residues. This chain's CDR3 is CASAIGTANPYEQYF. The CDR3 coding sequence is TGTGCCAGTGCGATCGGGACAGCGAATCCCTACGAGCAGTACTTC.

This clone appeared once. The genes are TRBV30 and TRBJ1-5; 11 bases are a match to TRBD1. V shed 4 bases and J 8 bases; nucleotides not matched to a gene: 4. Germline lookup yields CDR1 GTSNPN and CDR2 SVGIG (reference sequence). CDR3 size: 13 residues. For the CDR3, the DNA is TGTGCCTGGACCCGGGACAGGGGGGAGCCCCAGCATTTT. As protein: CAWTRDRGEPQHF.

V gene TRBV18 combines with J gene TRBJ1-2, with a tentative D call TRBD1 (5 bases). The V gene lost 3 bases and the J gene lost 5 bases, with 10 bases spanning the gap. Germline-derived CDR1 and CDR2 are KGHSH and LQKENI. This CDR3 has 13 amino acids. In nucleotides, the CDR3 is TGTGCCAGCTCACCCGGACATGAGTATGGCTACACCTTC. Translating gives CASSPGHEYGYTF.

The chain has TRBV4-1 and TRBJ1-4; a weak D match, TRBD1 (6 bases). Per germline, CDR1 MGHRA and CDR2 YSYEKL. Trimming left V 1 base short and J 2 bases short, with 11 bases between. The CDR3 runs 16 residues. The CDR3 nucleotides read TGCGCCAGCAGCCAAGTGATGGGGGCTACTAATGAAAAACTGTTTTTT. Translation gives CASSQVMGATNEKLFF.

The chain joins TRBV7-9 to TRBJ2-7; the D gene is possibly TRBD2 (6 bases). Looked up from germline, CDR1 is SEHNR and CDR2 is FQNEAQ (reference sequence). The V end was cut by 4 bases, the J end by 6 bases, with 19 bases between. The CDR3 is made up of 15 amino acids. CDR3 sequence (DNA): TGTGCCAGCAGCTCTTTTGGAGGGAAGCCGTTCGAGCAGTACTTC. It codes for CASSSFGGKPFEQYF.

The count of this clone is one. This chain joins TRBV28 and TRBJ1-1; no clear D gene. From germline, CDR1 is MDHEN and CDR2 SYDVKM. This CDR3 has 15 amino acids. The V gene lost 7 bases and the J gene lost 7 bases, with 22 bases spanning the gap. CDR3 DNA sequence: TGTGCCAGCATCCTTGAAGGTATGGGATCGGTTGAAGCTTTCTTT. It is translated as CASILEGMGSVEAFF.

The genes are TRBV5-4 and TRBJ1-4, with D perhaps matching TRBD1 (5 bases). The V gene lost 1 base and the J gene lost 2 bases, with 9 bases spanning the gap. Germline CDR1 reads SGHNT; CDR2 reads YYREEE (reference sequence). The CDR3 is 15 amino acids. The CDR3 region has the DNA TGTGCCAGCAGCTTGTGGGCAGGGACTAATGAAAAACTGTTTTTT. Translated: CASSLWAGTNEKLFF.

The rearrangement uses TRBV7-9 and TRBJ2-5; D may be TRBD2 (6 bases). CDR1 and CDR2 (germline): SEHNR, FQNEAQ (reference sequence). The CDR3 sequence is 11 residues long. V lost 8 bases, J lost 4 bases, and 8 bases lay in between. The CDR3 DNA is TGTGCCAGCGGGGGAGGAGAGACCCAGTACTTC. It is translated as CASGGGETQYF. The full variable domain, completed using reference TRBV7-9 and TRBJ2-5, is DTGVSQNPRHKITKRGQNVTFRCDPISEHNRLYWYRQTLGQGPEFLTYFQNEAQLEKSRLLSDRFSAERPKGSFSTLEIQRTEQGDSAMYLCASGGGETQYFGPGTRLLVL.

V is TRBV29-1 and J is TRBJ2-7, with 13 bases fitting TRBD2. There are 16 residues in the CDR3. Trimming took 3 bases from V and 3 from J; bases not matched to a gene: 8. Germline V gene data show CDR1 as SQVTM and CDR2 as ANQGSEA. The CDR3 DNA reads TGCAGCGTTGAGGCCGTGGGACTAGCGGGGAACTACGAGCAGTACTTC. Translating gives CSVEAVGLAGNYEQYF.

The table lists this clone with a count of one. The chain employs TRBV29-1 and TRBJ1-2; D unclear. Germline assignment: CDR1 SQVTM and CDR2 ANQGSEA. CDR3 length equals 12 residues. Trimming stripped 2 bases from V and 2 bases from J, with 6 bases between. In DNA, the CDR3 is TGCAGCGTTGAACCGGGAAACTATGGCTACACCTTC. Protein sequence: CSVEPGNYGYTF. The full variable domain, with the rest looked up from reference TRBV29-1 and TRBJ1-2, is SAVISQKPSRDICQRGTSLTIQCQVDSQVTMMFWYRQQPGQSLTLIATANQGSEATYESGFVIDKFPISRPNLTFSTLTVSNMSPEDSSIYLCSVEPGNYGYTFGSGTRLTVV.

This chain joins TRBV5-1 and TRBJ2-7, with TRBD2 as a possible D gene (6 bases). Trimming cost V 0 bases and J 3 bases, with 13 bases left between them. The germline CDR1 and CDR2 sequences are SGHRS and YFSETQ. CDR3 length: 15 amino acids. The CDR3 coding sequence is TGCGCCAGCAGCTTGGCTGGCGGGGAACTCTACGAGCAGTACTTC. Residues: CASSLAGGELYEQYF. Based on the CDR3 plus reference TRBV5-1 and TRBJ2-7, the full variable domain is KAGVTQTPRYLIKTRGQQVTLSCSPISGHRSVSWYQQTPGQGLQFLFEYFSETQRNKGNFPGRFSGRQFSNSRSEMNVSTLELGDSALYLCASSLAGGELYEQYFGPGTRLTVT.

The V call is TRBV27, the J call TRBJ2-2; no firm D call. This CDR3 is built from 13 residues. Germline CDR1 MNHEY, CDR2 SMNVEV (reference sequence). V lost 0 bases and J lost 5, with 4 bases in between. The DNA of the CDR3 is TGTGCCAGCAGTTTATCCCGGACCGGGGAGCTGTTTTTT. It specifies CASSLSRTGELFF.

The chain is built from TRBV18 and TRBJ2-7, with no clear D. Germline V gene lookup returns CDR1 KGHSH and CDR2 LQKENI. The CDR3 runs to 16 residues. The V end lost 4 bases, the J end lost 2 bases, and 18 bases lay between the germline ends. Written as DNA, the CDR3 is TGTGCCAGCTCACAACGTCCTGTGGTGTACACCTACGAGCAGTACTTC. Residues: CASSQRPVVYTYEQYF.

The chain employs TRBV5-6 and TRBJ2-7, with TRBD1 matching 7 bases. The germline V gene has CDR1 SGHDT and CDR2 YYEEEE. The ends lost 2 bases at V and 5 bases at J; junction bases unmatched: 7. The CDR3 is made up of 14 amino acids. Here the CDR3 DNA reads TGTGCCAGCAGCTTCAGGGGGTTCGTAGACGAGCAGTACTTC. It codes for CASSFRGFVDEQYF.

The rearrangement links TRBV6-5 to TRBJ1-1, with D possibly matching TRBD1 (5 bases). V shed 0 bases and J shed 0 bases, with 8 bases lying between them. The CDR3 loop spans 15 amino acids. Germline loops: CDR1 MNHEY, CDR2 SVGAGI. In DNA, the CDR3 is TGTGCCAGCAGTTACTCGGACACACTGAACACTGAAGCTTTCTTT. Translation: CASSYSDTLNTEAFF.